Below, 15 T cell receptor beta chains from the same sample are listed, as sequenced in a study of blood T cell repertoires in COVID-19. TCRdb's table, derived via immunoSEQ multiplex PCR, lists solely in-frame clones and lacks some. The data contain approximately 290,000 clones, approximately 85% of them singletons. The sequenced sample was peripheral blood. The source of these receptors is a human donor with COVID-19, enrolled during active disease. The donor label of this sample is uncertain.

V usage is TRBV28 and J usage is TRBJ1-5; no clear D. Germline CDR1 is MDHEN and CDR2 is SYDVKM. V dropped 8 bases and J dropped 2 bases, with 7 bases sitting between them. The CDR3 is 12 residues long. The CDR3 sequence: CASFSGNQPQHF. The CDR3 coding sequence is TGTGCCAGCTTCAGTGGCAATCAGCCCCAGCATTTT.

The chain recombines TRBV5-1 with TRBJ2-7, with a tentative D call TRBD1 (5 bases). This CDR3 has 14 residues. Germline CDR1 is SGHRS and CDR2 is YFSETQ. Trimming took 0 bases from V and 0 from J, leaving 7 bases between them. CDR3 sequence reads: CASSLAGNSYEQYF. CDR3 nucleotides: TGCGCCAGCAGCTTGGCAGGGAACTCCTACGAGCAGTACTTC.

The chain joins TRBV28 to TRBJ2-7; 9 bases match TRBD1. This CDR3 has 15 amino acids. V trimming: 2 bases; J trimming: 6 bases; junction bases outside the gene matches: 8. The V gene's germline CDR1 is MDHEN and CDR2 SYDVKM. CDR3 coding DNA: TGTGCCAGCAGTTTAAACAGGGGGCGTTCAGGCGAGCAGTACTTC. Translated, it gives CASSLNRGRSGEQYF.

The chain recombines TRBV5-6 with TRBJ2-1, with D possibly matching TRBD2 (6 bases). Germline values: CDR1 SGHDT, CDR2 YYEEEE. Trimming removed 4 bases at V and 9 bases at J, with 14 bases between. This CDR3 has 13 amino acids. CDR3 DNA: TGTGCCAGCAGCCGGGGACTCCCTAGTGAGCAGTTCTTC. The encoded protein is CASSRGLPSEQFF.

The chain combines TRBV28 with TRBJ1-6; D may be TRBD1 (5 bases). CDR1 and CDR2 from the germline V gene are MDHEN and SYDVKM. This CDR3 is 13 amino acids long. V lost 8 bases and J 10 bases, leaving 15 bases between the germline ends. CDR3 coding DNA: TGTGCCAGCCGTGTGGGGCAGAACTCACCCCTCCACTTT. Protein: CASRVGQNSPLHF.

V usage is TRBV27 and J usage is TRBJ1-4; D is uncertain. Trimming stripped 5 bases from V and 4 bases from J, with 5 bases between. The CDR3 is 12 amino acids. Per germline, CDR1 MNHEY and CDR2 SMNVEV (reference sequence). The CDR3 loop is CASSTSNEKLFF. DNA for the CDR3: TGTGCCAGCAGTACCAGTAATGAAAAACTGTTTTTT. The complete variable domain, with remaining parts taken from reference TRBV27 and TRBJ1-4, reads EAQVTQNPRYLITVTGKKLTVTCSQNMNHEYMSWYRQDPGLGLRQIYYSMNVEVTDKGDVPEGYKVSRKEKRNFPLILESPSPNQTSLYFCASSTSNEKLFFGSGTQLSVL.

J is TRBJ1-5 and V is TRBV6-5; tentatively, D is TRBD1 (5 bases). Between the trimmed V and J ends, which lost 8 bases and 4 bases, there was a span of 12 bases. The CDR3 is made up of 13 amino acids. Germline CDR1 and CDR2: MNHEY and SVGAGI. The CDR3 coding sequence is TGTGCCAGCCGGCCCCCAGGGAATCAGCCCCAGCATTTT. Its translation is CASRPPGNQPQHF.

This clone has just a few counts. This rearrangement joins TRBV2 to TRBJ1-5, with unresolved D. CDR1 is SNHLY and CDR2 is FYNNEI in the germline V gene. The CDR3 totals 16 residues. V shed 1 base and J shed 1 base, with 11 bases lying between them. In DNA, the CDR3 is TGTGCCAGCAGTGAAGGGGGAGGGCTGAGCAATCAGCCCCAGCATTTT. Encoded protein: CASSEGGGLSNQPQHF.

The chain couples TRBV11-2 to TRBJ2-1; 8 positions agree with TRBD2. V was pared by 2 bases and J by 3 bases, with 9 bases of the junction left unmatched. CDR3 length: 17 residues. Germline assignment: CDR1 SGHAT and CDR2 FQNNGV. The CDR3 sequence is CASSLTGGVFVYNEQFF. In nucleotides, the CDR3 is TGTGCCAGCAGCTTAACGGGAGGGGTGTTTGTCTACAATGAGCAGTTCTTC.

In DNA, the CDR3 is TGCGCCAGCAGCTTGGCCTCAGGGCTCACTTCTAACTATGGCTACACCTTC. It encodes CASSLASGLTSNYGYTF. The chain has TRBV5-1 and TRBJ1-2; possibly TRBD1 for D (5 bases). The CDR3 loop spans 17 amino acids. CDR1 and CDR2 (germline): SGHRS, YFSETQ. V gave up 0 bases and J gave up 0 bases, with 15 bases separating them.

The gene calls are TRBV24-1 and TRBJ2-5; 10 bases align to TRBD2. This CDR3 has 15 amino acids. Germline CDR1 reads KGHDR; CDR2 reads SFDVKD. V lost 9 bases, J lost 5 bases, and 11 bases stayed unmatched. CDR3 in amino acids: CATGGLAGAEETQYF. The CDR3 DNA reads TGTGCCACCGGGGGCCTAGCGGGGGCGGAGGAGACCCAGTACTTC.

A few counts support this clone. This rearrangement joins TRBV12-3 or TRBV12-4 to TRBJ2-2; D gene unclear. Between the trimmed V and J ends, which lost 2 bases and 5 bases, there was a span of 3 bases. The CDR3 consists of 12 residues. This CDR3 reads CASSLITGELFF. CDR3 nucleotide sequence: TGTGCCAGCAGTTTAATAACCGGGGAGCTGTTTTTT.

The V gene is TRBV28, the J gene TRBJ1-1, with D maybe TRBD1 (6 bases). There are 12 residues in the CDR3. V was cut by 10 bases and J by 11 bases, with 20 bases left in between. Germline V gives CDR1 MDHEN, CDR2 SYDVKM. As DNA, the CDR3 is TGTGCCACTCGGGGGGGCGGCTTCGTGGCTTTCTTT. Translation gives CATRGGGFVAFF.

This clone was detected only a few times. The gene calls are TRBV7-2 and TRBJ2-7; TRBD2 matches 8 bases. The CDR3 is 15 residues long. From germline, CDR1 is SGHTA and CDR2 FQGNSA. V lost 3 bases, J lost 0 bases, and 4 bases stayed unmatched. This CDR3 is CASSFTSGSSYEQYF. CDR3 coding DNA: TGTGCCAGCAGCTTTACTAGCGGAAGCTCCTACGAGCAGTACTTC.

This chain connects TRBV10-3 to TRBJ1-1, with TRBD1 matching 8 bases. The germline CDR1 and CDR2 sequences are ENHRY and SYGVKD. The CDR3 loop spans 14 amino acids. The V segment lost 6 bases and the J segment 0 bases; nucleotides outside the gene matches: 3. CDR3 nucleotides: TGTGCCATCAGCACAGGGGGAGTGAACACTGAAGCTTTCTTT. It specifies CAISTGGVNTEAFF.